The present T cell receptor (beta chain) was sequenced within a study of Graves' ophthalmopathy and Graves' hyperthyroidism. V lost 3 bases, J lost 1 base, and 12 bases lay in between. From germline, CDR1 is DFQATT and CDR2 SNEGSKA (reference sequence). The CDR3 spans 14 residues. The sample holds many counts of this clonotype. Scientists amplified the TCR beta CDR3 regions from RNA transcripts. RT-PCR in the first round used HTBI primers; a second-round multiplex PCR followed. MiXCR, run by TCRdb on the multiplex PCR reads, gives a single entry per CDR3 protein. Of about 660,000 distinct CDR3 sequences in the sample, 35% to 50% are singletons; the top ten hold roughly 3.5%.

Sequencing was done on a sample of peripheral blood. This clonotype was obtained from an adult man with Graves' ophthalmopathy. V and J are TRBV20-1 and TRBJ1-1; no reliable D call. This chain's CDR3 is CSARDIAPNTEAFF. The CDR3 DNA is TGCAGTGCTAGGGATATAGCTCCGAACACTGAAGCTTTCTTT.